A single sample is the source of the 20 T cell receptor beta chains below, sequenced in a study of shared clonotypes between healthy human individuals. Some clones are missing from TCRdb's copy, which holds only in-frame ones; the method was immunoSEQ multiplex PCR. This table has about 2.4 million clones, over 85% appearing once. The material sequenced was naive CD4+ T cells sorted from blood. Indicated subset: CD45RA+ positively selected. The receptors derive from a man in his late teens or twenties in good health.

The chain employs TRBV6-5 and TRBJ1-2; maybe TRBD1 (5 bases). CDR3 length: 15 residues. The germline V and J ends were trimmed by 2 bases and 5 bases, with 15 bases remaining between them. The germline CDR1 and CDR2 sequences are MNHEY and SVGAGI. CDR3 DNA sequence: TGTGCCAGCAGTTACGGTGGACACGGATATTATGGCTACACCTTC. It is translated as CASSYGGHGYYGYTF.

The chain couples TRBV7-2 to TRBJ2-5; D is ambiguous. This CDR3 has 13 residues. The germline V and J ends were trimmed by 5 bases and 5 bases, with 12 bases remaining between them. The germline V gene encodes CDR1 SGHTA and CDR2 FQGNSA. Written as DNA, the CDR3 is TGTGCCAGCAGCGCGGCCCTCCGGGAGACCCAGTACTTC. Translated, it gives CASSAALRETQYF.

In its sample, this clone was seen a few times. The identical CDR3 is also encoded by other nucleotide sequences in the sample. CDR3: CASSVQGNSPLHF. DNA for the CDR3: TGTGCCAGCAGTGTACAGGGTAATTCACCCCTCCACTTT. J is TRBJ1-6 and V is TRBV2; D is possibly TRBD1 (6 bases). The CDR3 sequence is 13 residues long. The germline V and J ends were trimmed by 4 bases and 6 bases, with 7 bases remaining between them. Germline lookup yields CDR1 SNHLY and CDR2 FYNNEI.

The chain employs TRBV6-5 and TRBJ1-1; D is possibly TRBD1 (5 bases). The CDR3 extends over 14 amino acids. Germline assignment: CDR1 MNHEY and CDR2 SVGAGI. V was cut by 5 bases and J by 1 base, with 11 bases left in between. CDR3 amino acids: CASSGGGRNTEAFF. The CDR3 bases are TGTGCCAGCAGTGGGGGTGGGAGGAACACTGAAGCTTTCTTT.

The J gene is TRBJ2-1, the V gene TRBV19; TRBD2 agrees at 7 bases. This CDR3 spans 15 amino acids. The germline V gene has CDR1 LNHDA and CDR2 SQIVND (reference sequence). Germline trimming cut 4 bases from V and 2 bases from J; bases unmatched to any gene: 5. CDR3 nucleotide sequence: TGTGCCAGTAGTACCGGGGGGATTCCCTACAATGAGCAGTTCTTC. Protein: CASSTGGIPYNEQFF.

The chain carries TRBV5-6 and TRBJ1-4, with 7 bases identical to TRBD1. The CDR3 spans 17 residues. With V trimmed by 4 bases and J by 4 bases, 13 bases remained unmatched. The germline CDR1 and CDR2 sequences are SGHDT and YYEEEE. The CDR3, as DNA: TGTGCCAGCAGCCTGAATGGCGGGGGACAGAGTAATGAAAAACTGTTTTTT. This translates into CASSLNGGGQSNEKLFF.

This clone was observed once. The chain's CDR3 is CASTTGTGASYEQYF. In DNA form, the CDR3 reads TGTGCCAGCACCACCGGGACAGGGGCCTCCTACGAGCAGTACTTC. This chain links TRBV6-6 with TRBJ2-7, with 10 positions matching TRBD1. Trimming at V came to 7 bases and at J to 0 bases, leaving 6 bases not matched to a gene. The germline CDR1 and CDR2 sequences are MNHNY and SVGAGI (reference sequence). The CDR3 covers 15 residues.

The chain is built from TRBV25-1 and TRBJ2-2; the D call may be TRBD1 or TRBD2 (5 bases each). V was clipped by 5 bases and J by 4 bases, with 14 bases between them. There are 15 residues in the CDR3. Germline loops: CDR1 MGHDK, CDR2 SYGVNS. The CDR3 nucleotides are TGTGCCAGCAGTAAACGAGGGGCGGGCACCGGGGAGCTGTTTTTT. Translating it yields CASSKRGAGTGELFF.

With respect to this clone: Different DNA sequences within this sample yield the same CDR3. V and J are TRBV2 and TRBJ1-1; D gene uncertain. Between the trimmed V and J ends, which lost 4 bases and 1 base, there was a span of 7 bases. CDR3 length equals 13 residues. CDR1 and CDR2 (germline): SNHLY, FYNNEI. CDR3 sequence: CASSADTNTEAFF. The CDR3 DNA reads as TGTGCCAGCAGTGCCGACACGAACACTGAAGCTTTCTTT.

This chain links TRBV7-9 with TRBJ1-2; 11 bases match TRBD1. From germline, CDR1 is SEHNR and CDR2 FQNEAQ (reference sequence). CDR3 length: 16 amino acids. V was pared by 4 bases and J by 2 bases, with 6 bases of the junction left unmatched. This chain's CDR3 is CASSSLRDRGNYGYTF. The CDR3 region has the DNA TGTGCCAGCAGCTCCCTCCGGGACAGGGGGAACTATGGCTACACCTTC.

This chain uses TRBV4-1 with TRBJ2-7, with TRBD2 as a possible D gene (7 bases). The V gene lost 6 bases and the J gene lost 6 bases, with 18 bases spanning the gap. The germline V gene encodes CDR1 MGHRA and CDR2 YSYEKL. CDR3 size: 14 residues. The CDR3 coding sequence is TGCGCCAGCAGGGACCCCGGGGGGCCGGTCGAGCAGTACTTC. Translation gives CASRDPGGPVEQYF.

The chain couples TRBV19 to TRBJ2-5; the D gene could be TRBD1 or TRBD2 (6 bases each). Trimming pared 1 base from V and 5 bases from J, leaving 11 bases between. CDR1 and CDR2 (germline): LNHDA, SQIVND (reference sequence). The CDR3 is 14 residues long. The CDR3: CASSIGGARETQYF. The CDR3 DNA sequence: TGTGCCAGTAGTATAGGGGGGGCGCGGGAGACCCAGTACTTC.

The chain carries TRBV19 and TRBJ2-7; 7 bases are a match to TRBD1. This CDR3 is 14 amino acids long. V was clipped by 7 bases and J by 6 bases; unmatched bases: 12. Germline V gene sequence: CDR1 LNHDA, CDR2 SQIVND (reference sequence). CDR3 coding DNA: TGTGCCAGTACTTCTCCGGGACAGACGGCCGAGCAGTACTTC. Encoded protein: CASTSPGQTAEQYF.

This clone was observed once. The rearrangement joins TRBV7-2 to TRBJ2-3, with TRBD2 identical over 9 bases. Germline V lookup: CDR1 SGHTA, CDR2 FQGNSA. V trimming: 3 bases; J trimming: 4 bases; junction bases outside the gene matches: 8. The CDR3 totals 16 residues. Written as DNA, the CDR3 is TGTGCCAGCAGCTTCCGTGCGGGAGGGCCGTCAGATACGCAGTATTTT. Residues: CASSFRAGGPSDTQYF.

V usage is TRBV5-5 and J usage is TRBJ1-2, with 9 bases identical to TRBD1. This CDR3 comprises 15 residues. After removal of 2 bases from V and 4 bases from J, the junction contained 6 bases not matched to a gene. CDR1 is SGHKS, CDR2 YYEKEE, per germline (reference sequence). The DNA for the CDR3 is TGTGCCAGCAGCTTTGGACAGGGGACGTCCTATGGCTACACCTTC. The encoded protein is CASSFGQGTSYGYTF.

The chain couples TRBV19 to TRBJ1-5, with unresolved D. The CDR3 runs to 14 residues. From germline, CDR1 is LNHDA and CDR2 SQIVND (reference sequence). Trimming shortened V by 5 bases and J by 6 bases, and 14 bases separated the two germline ends. The CDR3 DNA follows: TGTGCCAGTAGTCCGACGGTCCTGACTCAGCCCCAGCATTTT. Its translation is CASSPTVLTQPQHF.

The J gene is TRBJ2-1, the V gene TRBV7-9; TRBD2 aligns across 7 bases. This CDR3 is 14 amino acids long. Losses at the gene ends were 3 bases for V and 7 bases for J; bases not matched to a gene: 6. Germline values: CDR1 SEHNR, CDR2 FQNEAQ (reference sequence). For the CDR3, the DNA is TGTGCCAGCAGCTTCGGCGGGAGTTTAAATGAGCAGTTCTTC. Encoded protein: CASSFGGSLNEQFF.

The genes are TRBV19 and TRBJ2-2; 9 bases match TRBD1. Germline assignment: CDR1 LNHDA and CDR2 SQIVND (reference sequence). V dropped 6 bases and J dropped 6; count of bases not matched to a gene: 8. CDR3 length: 15 amino acids. The CDR3 region is CASRPGTGRAGELFF. The CDR3 DNA is TGTGCCAGTAGACCCGGGACAGGGCGGGCCGGGGAGCTGTTTTTT. Looking up the rest from reference TRBV19 and TRBJ2-2 gives the full variable domain: DGGITQSPKYLFRKEGQNVTLSCEQNLNHDAMYWYRQDPGQGLRLIYYSQIVNDFQKGDIAEGYSVSREKKESFPLTVTSAQKNPTAFYLCASRPGTGRAGELFFGEGSRLTVL.

This clone was observed a handful of times. Other DNA sequences within the sample encode an identical CDR3. This chain connects TRBV10-3 to TRBJ1-1, with D perhaps matching TRBD1 (5 bases). V lost 3 bases and J lost 0, with 8 bases in between. Germline V gene sequence: CDR1 ENHRY, CDR2 SYGVKD. The CDR3 spans 14 residues. The CDR3 is CAISETGMNTEAFF. In DNA form, the CDR3 reads TGTGCCATCAGTGAAACAGGTATGAACACTGAAGCTTTCTTT.

The chain combines TRBV5-6 with TRBJ2-5, with 9 bases identical to TRBD1. With 0 bases clipped from V and 4 bases from J, the junction kept 1 base outside the gene matches. Germline values: CDR1 SGHDT, CDR2 YYEEEE. The CDR3 runs 14 residues. The chain's CDR3 is CASSLGDRVETQYF. The CDR3 bases are TGTGCCAGCAGCTTGGGGGACAGGGTAGAGACCCAGTACTTC.